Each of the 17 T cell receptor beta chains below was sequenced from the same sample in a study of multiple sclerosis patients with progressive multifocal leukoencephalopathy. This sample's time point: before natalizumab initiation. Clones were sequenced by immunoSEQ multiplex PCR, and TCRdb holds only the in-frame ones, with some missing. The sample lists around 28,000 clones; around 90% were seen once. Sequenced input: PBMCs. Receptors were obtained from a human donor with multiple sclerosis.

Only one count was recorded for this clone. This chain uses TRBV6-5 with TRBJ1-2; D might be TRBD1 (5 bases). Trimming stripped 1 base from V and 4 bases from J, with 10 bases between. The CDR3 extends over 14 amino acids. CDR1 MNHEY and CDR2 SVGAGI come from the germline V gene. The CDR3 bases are TGTGCCAGCAGTTACTGGGGGGGTAGCTATGGCTACACCTTC. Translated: CASSYWGGSYGYTF.

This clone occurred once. The CDR3 coding sequence is TGTGCCAGCAGCCAAGCCGGGCCGCATAATTCACCCCTCCACTTT. It translates to CASSQAGPHNSPLHF. The chain joins TRBV4-2 to TRBJ1-6; D remains unclear. V was trimmed by 1 base and J by 5 bases, leaving 9 bases between them. Germline CDR1 and CDR2: LGHNA and YNFKEQ. The CDR3 runs to 15 residues.

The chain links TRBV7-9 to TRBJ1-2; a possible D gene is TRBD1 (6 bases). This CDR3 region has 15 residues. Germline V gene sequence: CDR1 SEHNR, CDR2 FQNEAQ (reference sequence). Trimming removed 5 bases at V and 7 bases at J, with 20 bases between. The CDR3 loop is CASSPVGRGVGGYTF. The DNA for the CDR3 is TGTGCCAGCAGCCCAGTAGGCAGGGGCGTTGGTGGCTACACCTTC.

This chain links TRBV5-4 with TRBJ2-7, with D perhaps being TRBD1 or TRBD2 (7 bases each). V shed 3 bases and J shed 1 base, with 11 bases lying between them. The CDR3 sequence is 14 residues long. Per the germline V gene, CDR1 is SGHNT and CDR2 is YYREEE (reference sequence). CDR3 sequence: CASSSRGGSYEQYF. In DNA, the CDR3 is TGTGCCAGCAGCTCCAGGGGGGGATCCTACGAGCAGTACTTC. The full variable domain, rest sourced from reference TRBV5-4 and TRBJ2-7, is ETGVTQSPTHLIKTRGQQVTLRCSSQSGHNTVSWYQQALGQGPQFIFQYYREEENGRGNFPPRFSGLQFPNYSSELNVNALELDDSALYLCASSSRGGSYEQYFGPGTRLTVT.

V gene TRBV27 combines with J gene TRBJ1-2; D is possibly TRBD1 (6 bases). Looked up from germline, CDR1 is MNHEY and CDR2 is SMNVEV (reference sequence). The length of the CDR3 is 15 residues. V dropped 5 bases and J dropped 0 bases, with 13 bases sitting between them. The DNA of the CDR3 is TGTGCCAGCAGTAGCCGGACAGCTCCTAACTATGGCTACACCTTC. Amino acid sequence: CASSSRTAPNYGYTF.

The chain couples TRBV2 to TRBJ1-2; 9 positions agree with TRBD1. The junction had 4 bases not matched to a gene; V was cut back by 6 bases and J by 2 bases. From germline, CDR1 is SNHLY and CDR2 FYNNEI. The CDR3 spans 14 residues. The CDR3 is CASRMGTGNYGYTF. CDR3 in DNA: TGTGCCAGCAGAATGGGGACAGGGAACTATGGCTACACCTTC.

The CDR3 DNA follows: TGTGCCAGCAGCCCACCTGGGCTAGCGGGGAGCTACGAGCAGTACTTC. Translated, it gives CASSPPGLAGSYEQYF. The chain combines TRBV13 with TRBJ2-7, with 9 bases matching TRBD2. The CDR3 spans 16 residues. The V gene's germline CDR1 is PRHDT and CDR2 FYEKMQ (reference sequence). Germline trimming cut 5 bases from V and 3 bases from J; bases unmatched to any gene: 11.

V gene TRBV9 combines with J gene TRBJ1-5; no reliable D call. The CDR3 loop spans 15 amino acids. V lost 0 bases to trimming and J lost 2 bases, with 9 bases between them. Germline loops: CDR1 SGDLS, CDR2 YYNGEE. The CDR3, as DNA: TGTGCCAGCAGCGTAGGATCTGGGGGCAATCAGCCCCAGCATTTT. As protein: CASSVGSGGNQPQHF.

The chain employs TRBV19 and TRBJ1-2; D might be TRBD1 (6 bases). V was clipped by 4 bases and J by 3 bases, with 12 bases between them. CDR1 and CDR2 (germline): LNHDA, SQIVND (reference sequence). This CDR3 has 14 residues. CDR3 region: CASSTAGDDYGYTF. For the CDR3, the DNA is TGTGCCAGTAGTACGGCAGGGGACGACTATGGCTACACCTTC.

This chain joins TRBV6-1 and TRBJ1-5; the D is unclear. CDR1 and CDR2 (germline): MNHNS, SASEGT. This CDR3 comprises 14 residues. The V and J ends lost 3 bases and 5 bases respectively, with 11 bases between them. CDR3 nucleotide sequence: TGTGCCAGCAGTGATTGGACCGGGTATCAGCCCCAGCATTTT. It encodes CASSDWTGYQPQHF.

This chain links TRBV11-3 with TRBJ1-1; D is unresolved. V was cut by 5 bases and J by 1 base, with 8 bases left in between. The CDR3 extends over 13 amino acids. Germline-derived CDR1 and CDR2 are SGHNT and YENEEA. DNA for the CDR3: TGTGCCAGCAGCCCAGACGGGAACACTGAAGCTTTCTTT. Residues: CASSPDGNTEAFF.

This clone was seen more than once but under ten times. CDR3 residues: CASSLVRGLTEAFF. Here the CDR3 DNA reads TGTGCCAGCAGCTTAGTCAGGGGGCTCACTGAAGCTTTCTTT. The chain employs TRBV5-6 and TRBJ1-1, with 8 nucleotides matching TRBD1. V was pared by 2 bases and J by 4 bases, with 4 bases of the junction left unmatched. The V gene's germline CDR1 is SGHDT and CDR2 YYEEEE. This CDR3 region has 14 residues.

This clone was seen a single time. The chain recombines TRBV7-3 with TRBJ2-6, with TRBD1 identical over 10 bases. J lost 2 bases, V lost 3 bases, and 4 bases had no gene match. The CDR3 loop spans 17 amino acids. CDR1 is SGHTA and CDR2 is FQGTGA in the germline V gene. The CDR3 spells CASSFGDRGTGANVLTF. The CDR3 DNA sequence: TGTGCCAGCAGCTTTGGGGACAGGGGAACTGGGGCCAACGTCCTGACTTTC.

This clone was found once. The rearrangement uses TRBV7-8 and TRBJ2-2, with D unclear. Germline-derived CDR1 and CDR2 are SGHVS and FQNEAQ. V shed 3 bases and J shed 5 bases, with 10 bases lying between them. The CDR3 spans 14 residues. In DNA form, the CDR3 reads TGTGCCAGCAGCTTTGTATCGACGACCGGGGAGCTGTTTTTT. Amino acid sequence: CASSFVSTTGELFF.

CDR3 bases: TGTGCCAGCAGGGGCCCCAACTATGGCTACACCTTC. Amino acid sequence: CASRGPNYGYTF. The chain has TRBV27 and TRBJ1-2; no clear D gene. The CDR3 runs 12 residues. V shed 6 bases and J shed 2 bases, with 7 bases lying between them. Germline assignment: CDR1 MNHEY and CDR2 SMNVEV (reference sequence).

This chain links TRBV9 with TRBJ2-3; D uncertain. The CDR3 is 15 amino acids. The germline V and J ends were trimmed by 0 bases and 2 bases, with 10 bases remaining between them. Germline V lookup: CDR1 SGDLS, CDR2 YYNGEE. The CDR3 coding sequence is TGTGCCAGCAGCGTAGGTGGCAGTTACACAGATACGCAGTATTTT. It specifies CASSVGGSYTDTQYF.

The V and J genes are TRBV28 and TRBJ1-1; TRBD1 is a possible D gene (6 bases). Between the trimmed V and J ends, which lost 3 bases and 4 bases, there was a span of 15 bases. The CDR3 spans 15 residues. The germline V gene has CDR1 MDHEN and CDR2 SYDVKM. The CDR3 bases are TGTGCCAGCAGTTTGGCCCTAACAGGGAGCACTGAAGCTTTCTTT. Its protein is CASSLALTGSTEAFF.